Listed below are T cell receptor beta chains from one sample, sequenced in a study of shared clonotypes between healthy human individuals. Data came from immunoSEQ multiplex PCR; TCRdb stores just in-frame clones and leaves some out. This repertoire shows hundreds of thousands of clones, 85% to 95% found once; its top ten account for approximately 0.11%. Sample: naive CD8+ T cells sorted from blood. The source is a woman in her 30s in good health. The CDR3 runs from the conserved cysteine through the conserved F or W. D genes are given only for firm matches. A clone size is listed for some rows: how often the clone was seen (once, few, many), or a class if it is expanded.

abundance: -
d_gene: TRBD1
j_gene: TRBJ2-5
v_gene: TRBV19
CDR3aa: CASSMGQGAETQYF
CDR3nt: TGTGCCAGTAGTATGGGACAGGGAGCGGAGACCCAGTACTTC

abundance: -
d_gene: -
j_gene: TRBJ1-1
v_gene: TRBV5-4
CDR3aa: CASSPTLSAGAFYTEAFF
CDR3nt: TGTGCCAGCAGCCCGACGCTTTCGGCAGGGGCTTTCTACACTGAAGCTTTCTTT

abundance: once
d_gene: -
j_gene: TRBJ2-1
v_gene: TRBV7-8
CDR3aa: CASSLGRGQFF
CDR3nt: TGTGCCAGCAGCTTAGGGCGGGGGCAGTTCTTC

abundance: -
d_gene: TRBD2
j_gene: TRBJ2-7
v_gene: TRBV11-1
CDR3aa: CASSLGTTGLDYEQYF
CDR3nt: TGTGCCAGCAGCTTAGGGACAACCGGACTAGACTACGAGCAGTACTTC

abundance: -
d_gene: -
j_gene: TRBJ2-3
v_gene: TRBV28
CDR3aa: CASSLSPSGATDTQYF
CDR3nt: TGTGCCAGCAGTTTATCACCCAGCGGAGCCACAGATACGCAGTATTTT

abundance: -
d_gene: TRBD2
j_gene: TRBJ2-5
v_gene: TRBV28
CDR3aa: CASRASSGRRETQYF
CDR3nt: TGTGCCAGCAGGGCCTCGAGCGGGAGACGAGAGACCCAGTACTTC

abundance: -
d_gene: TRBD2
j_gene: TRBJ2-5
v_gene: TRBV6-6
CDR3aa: CASSYRRTSGQETQYF
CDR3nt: TGTGCCAGCAGTTACCGGAGGACTAGCGGACAAGAGACCCAGTACTTC

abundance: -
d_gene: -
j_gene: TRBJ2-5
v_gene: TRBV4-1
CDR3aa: CASSQHPGLEKQQYF
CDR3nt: TGCGCCAGCAGCCAACACCCGGGGCTGGAGAAACAGCAGTACTTC

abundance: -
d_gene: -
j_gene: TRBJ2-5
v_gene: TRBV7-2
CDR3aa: CASSLAVTQETQYF
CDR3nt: TGTGCCAGCAGCTTAGCGGTGACCCAAGAGACCCAGTACTTC

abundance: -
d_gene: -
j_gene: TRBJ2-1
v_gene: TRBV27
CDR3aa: CASRPRPTSGPYNEQFF
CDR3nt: TGTGCCAGCAGACCCCGACCCACCTCGGGCCCTTATAATGAGCAGTTCTTC

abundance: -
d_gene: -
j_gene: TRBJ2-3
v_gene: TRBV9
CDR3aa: CASSAPLASSTDTQYF
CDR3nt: TGTGCCAGCAGCGCACCGCTCGCATCTAGCACAGATACGCAGTATTTT

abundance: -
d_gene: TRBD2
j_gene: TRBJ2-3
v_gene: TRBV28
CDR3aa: CASTISGVSTDTQYF
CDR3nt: TGTGCCAGCACCATCAGCGGGGTTAGCACAGATACGCAGTATTTT

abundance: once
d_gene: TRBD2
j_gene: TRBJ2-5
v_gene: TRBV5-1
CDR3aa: CASSPTSGRALETQYF
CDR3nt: TGCGCCAGCAGCCCAACTAGCGGGAGGGCCTTGGAGACCCAGTACTTC

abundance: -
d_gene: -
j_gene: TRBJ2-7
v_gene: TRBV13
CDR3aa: CASSLQEGSYEQYF
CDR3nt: TGTGCCAGCAGCTTACAGGAAGGATCCTACGAGCAGTACTTC

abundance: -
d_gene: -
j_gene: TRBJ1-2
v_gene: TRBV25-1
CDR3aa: CASLKRAPNLRRDYGYTF
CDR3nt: TGTGCCAGCCTAAAAAGGGCGCCAAATTTAAGGCGGGACTATGGCTACACCTTC

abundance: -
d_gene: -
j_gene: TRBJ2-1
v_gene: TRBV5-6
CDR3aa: CASSLGPREQFF
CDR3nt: TGTGCCAGCAGCCTCGGTCCCCGTGAGCAGTTCTTC

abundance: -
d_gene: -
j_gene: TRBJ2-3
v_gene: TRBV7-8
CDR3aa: CASSLDTADLSTDTQYF
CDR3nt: TGTGCCAGCAGCTTGGATACGGCGGATCTAAGCACAGATACGCAGTATTTT

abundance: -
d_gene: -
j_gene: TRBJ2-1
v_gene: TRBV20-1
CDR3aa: CSARDLGIQFF
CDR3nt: TGCAGTGCTAGAGATCTAGGGATCCAGTTCTTC

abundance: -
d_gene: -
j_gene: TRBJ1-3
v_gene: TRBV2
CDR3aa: CASGPGTLGNTIYF
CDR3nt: TGTGCCAGCGGTCCAGGGACCCTTGGAAACACCATATATTTT

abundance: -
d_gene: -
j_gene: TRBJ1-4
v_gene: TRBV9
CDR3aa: CASSVGWGSGEKLFF
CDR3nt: TGTGCCAGCAGCGTAGGATGGGGGTCTGGTGAAAAACTGTTTTTT

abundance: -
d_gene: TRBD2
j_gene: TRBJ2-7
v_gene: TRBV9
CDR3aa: CASSVAAGGPREQYF
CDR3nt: TGTGCCAGCAGCGTAGCCGCGGGAGGGCCGCGGGAGCAGTACTTC

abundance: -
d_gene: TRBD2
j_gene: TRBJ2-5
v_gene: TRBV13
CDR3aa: CASSQTSGSSEQYF
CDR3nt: TGTGCCAGCAGCCAAACTAGCGGGAGTAGTGAGCAGTACTTC

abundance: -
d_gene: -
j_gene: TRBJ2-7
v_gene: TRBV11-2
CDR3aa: CASSLGHRDYF
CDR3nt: TGTGCCAGCAGCTTAGGTCATCGCGATTACTTC

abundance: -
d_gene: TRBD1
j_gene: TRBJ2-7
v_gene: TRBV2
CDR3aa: CASSHGGQALYEQYF
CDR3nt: TGTGCCAGCAGTCATGGGGGACAGGCCCTCTACGAGCAGTACTTC

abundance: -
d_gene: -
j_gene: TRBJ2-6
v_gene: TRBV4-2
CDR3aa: CASSYPGGDSSGANVLTF
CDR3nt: TGTGCCAGCAGCTACCCCGGCGGAGATAGCTCTGGGGCCAACGTCCTGACTTTC

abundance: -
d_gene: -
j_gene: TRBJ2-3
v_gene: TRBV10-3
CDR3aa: CAISEERRGDTQYF
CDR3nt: TGTGCCATCAGTGAAGAGCGGAGAGGGGATACGCAGTATTTT

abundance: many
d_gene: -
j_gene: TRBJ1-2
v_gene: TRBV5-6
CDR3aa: CASSLGLDIYGYTF
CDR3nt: TGTGCCAGCAGCTTGGGTTTGGACATCTATGGCTACACCTTC